This TCR beta chain was captured by sequencing in a study of cytomegalovirus exposure and HLA in healthy donors. The study, taken as a whole, reports: It was reported that the classifier diagnosed cytomegalovirus status with high specificity and sensitivity in both the original and validation cohorts. A subsequent analysis found that TCR clusters from the first cohort also tended to co-occur in the roughly 120 validation repertoires, with 90% to 95% of cluster scores above 0. Most sequenced TCRs were rare (though some public TCRs occurred in many donors).

Some clones are missing from TCRdb's copy, which holds only in-frame ones; the method was immunoSEQ multiplex PCR. This table has 150,000 to 200,000 clones, approximately 96% appearing once. A remark on this clone: The antigen remains unidentified.

The CDR3 has 14 amino acids. CDR1 and CDR2 (germline): MNHEY, SVGAGI. Trimming pared 6 bases from V and 3 bases from J, leaving 12 bases between. The sequence was collected from a woman in her late teens or twenties in good health and CMV-seronegative. Sequencing was carried out using PBMCs. The chain carries TRBV6-5 and TRBJ1-5; maybe TRBD1 (6 bases). The CDR3 DNA reads TGTGCCAGCAGCAAAAGACAGGACAATCAGCCCCAGCATTTT. Translated: CASSKRQDNQPQHF.